This is a list of T cell receptor beta chains from one sample in a study of shared clonotypes between healthy human individuals. Generated by immunoSEQ multiplex PCR, the TCRdb table keeps only in-frame clones and is missing some. The sample shows roughly 890,000 clones, 80% to 95% of them seen only once. The source material was naive CD8+ T cells sorted from blood. These TCRs come from a man aged 30 to 45 in good health. Both conserved end residues are part of each CDR3. The D gene is left open where the match is weak.

CASSESSSGTDTQYF | TGCGCCAGCAGTGAGTCGTCTAGCGGTACAGATACGCAGTATTTT | TRBD2 | 15 | TRBJ2-3 | TRBV10-2
CASSLVGPTGKETQYF | TGTGCCAGCAGCTTAGTGGGCCCGACAGGCAAAGAGACCCAGTACTTC | . | 16 | TRBJ2-5 | TRBV7-9
CASSQGILAGVYEQYF | TGCGCCAGCAGCCAAGGGATCCTAGCGGGAGTGTACGAGCAGTACTTC | TRBD2 | 16 | TRBJ2-7 | TRBV4-3
CASSRVRTSGDKPYNEQFF | TGCGCCAGCAGCCGGGTCAGGACTAGCGGAGATAAACCCTACAATGAGCAGTTCTTC | TRBD2 | 19 | TRBJ2-1 | TRBV4-1
CASSLGDYNEQFF | TGTGCCAGCAGCTTAGGGGACTACAATGAGCAGTTCTTC | . | 13 | TRBJ2-1 | TRBV7-9
CASSPSLGLDFNEQFF | TGTGCCAGCAGTCCTTCTTTGGGACTAGACTTCAATGAGCAGTTCTTC | TRBD2 | 16 | TRBJ2-1 | TRBV28
CASSLAGVSYNEQFF | TGTGCCAGCAGTTTAGCGGGAGTCTCCTACAATGAGCAGTTCTTC | TRBD2 | 15 | TRBJ2-1 | TRBV27
CASSFRGAYEQYF | TGTGCCAGCAGTTTCCGGGGGGCCTACGAGCAGTACTTC | TRBD2 | 13 | TRBJ2-7 | TRBV27
CASSQFQVQGQGYEQYF | TGTGCCAGCAGCCAATTCCAGGTACAGGGACAGGGCTACGAGCAGTACTTC | TRBD1 | 17 | TRBJ2-7 | TRBV14
CASRGAGRSAF | TGTGCCAGCAGGGGGGCCGGCAGGTCGGCCTTC | . | 11 | TRBJ1-2 | TRBV28
CAWRVTHSYEQYF | TGTGCCTGGAGGGTCACACACTCCTACGAGCAGTACTTC | . | 13 | TRBJ2-7 | TRBV30
CSVDTLTGELFF | TGCAGCGTTGATACCTTAACCGGGGAGCTGTTTTTT | . | 12 | TRBJ2-2 | TRBV29-1
CASSWANYNEQFF | TGTGCCAGCAGTTGGGCTAACTACAATGAGCAGTTCTTC | . | 13 | TRBJ2-1 | TRBV27
CASSQLPRGIKETQYF | TGTGCCAGCAGCCAGTTGCCCCGTGGAATTAAAGAGACCCAGTACTTC | . | 16 | TRBJ2-5 | TRBV27
CASSPLGTGGAGANVLTF | TGTGCCAGCAGTCCCCTCGGGACAGGGGGCGCAGGGGCCAACGTCCTGACTTTC | TRBD1 | 18 | TRBJ2-6 | TRBV27
CASSPLGGDPEAFF | TGTGCCAGCAGCCCTCTGGGAGGGGATCCTGAAGCTTTCTTT | . | 14 | TRBJ1-1 | TRBV5-4
CASSSGLWENNYGYTF | TGTGCCAGCAGCTCCGGACTATGGGAGAACAACTATGGCTACACCTTC | . | 16 | TRBJ1-2 | TRBV7-9
CASSQISQFTSYEQYF | TGCGCCAGCAGCCAGATATCTCAGTTTACTTCCTACGAGCAGTACTTC | . | 16 | TRBJ2-7 | TRBV4-1
CASSSSLGYEQYF | TGTGCCAGCAGCTCTTCTTTAGGCTACGAGCAGTACTTC | . | 13 | TRBJ2-7 | TRBV7-6
CASSGIGSGRRNPYEQYF | TGTGCCAGCAGTGGGATAGGAAGTGGGCGCCGAAACCCCTACGAGCAGTACTTC | . | 18 | TRBJ2-7 | TRBV6-1
CASSLYTTGTYGYTF | TGTGCCAGCAGTTTATATACGACAGGGACGTATGGCTACACCTTC | TRBD1 | 15 | TRBJ1-2 | TRBV27
CASSSTTAASSYEQYF | TGTGCCAGCAGTTCCACGACTGCCGCGAGTTCCTACGAGCAGTACTTC | . | 16 | TRBJ2-7 | TRBV6-5